The rows below give T cell receptor beta chains drawn from one sample of a study of radiotherapy plus CTLA-4 blockade in lung cancer. The data were produced by immunoSEQ multiplex PCR, yet TCRdb's version contains in-frame clones alone and is incomplete. The sample lists 80,000 to 100,000 clones, 65% to 80% seen once, with approximately 2.6% in the top ten. The sequencing here drew on peripheral blood, taken from a patient treated with radiotherapy plus ipilimumab. The receptors derive from a human donor with non-small cell lung cancer who had a partial response to radiotherapy plus ipilimumab. Some clones in this sample may be carry-over from other donors' samples. Each CDR3 is given with its conserved first and last residue. The D gene is left open where the match is weak. Clone sizes are given selectively: once, few, many, or a class where the clone is expanded.

J gene: TRBJ2-2; D gene: -; clone size: -; V gene: TRBV7-3; CDR3 protein: CASSPNPAAGELFF; CDR3 DNA: TGTGCCAGCAGCCCTAACCCCGCCGCCGGGGAGCTGTTTTTT
J gene: TRBJ2-2; D gene: TRBD2; clone size: -; V gene: TRBV19; CDR3 protein: CASTATSGGHGGELFF; CDR3 DNA: TGTGCCAGTACCGCGACTAGCGGGGGGCACGGCGGGGAGCTGTTTTTT
J gene: TRBJ2-3; D gene: -; clone size: -; V gene: TRBV18; CDR3 protein: CASSPRSGSTDTQYF; CDR3 DNA: TGTGCCAGCTCACCAAGAAGCGGTAGCACAGATACGCAGTATTTT
J gene: TRBJ1-2; D gene: -; clone size: -; V gene: TRBV15; CDR3 protein: CATSRDVSGPLANYGYTF; CDR3 DNA: TGTGCCACCAGCAGAGACGTTAGCGGGCCTCTGGCTAACTATGGCTACACCTTC
J gene: TRBJ2-5; D gene: TRBD2; clone size: -; V gene: TRBV5-1; CDR3 protein: CASSFGTSGRAETQYF; CDR3 DNA: TGCGCCAGCAGCTTCGGGACTAGCGGGAGGGCTGAGACCCAGTACTTC
J gene: TRBJ2-3; D gene: -; clone size: few; V gene: TRBV25-1; CDR3 protein: CASSSQGTDTQYF; CDR3 DNA: TGTGCCAGCTCCTCCCAGGGTACAGATACGCAGTATTTT
J gene: TRBJ2-4; D gene: -; clone size: -; V gene: TRBV10-1; CDR3 protein: CASRETGEAKNIQYF; CDR3 DNA: TGCGCCAGCAGAGAGACAGGAGAAGCCAAAAACATTCAGTACTTC
J gene: TRBJ2-3; D gene: -; clone size: -; V gene: TRBV11-1; CDR3 protein: CASSPRRASTDTQYF; CDR3 DNA: TGTGCCAGCAGCCCTCGGCGGGCTAGCACAGATACGCAGTATTTT
J gene: TRBJ2-3; D gene: -; clone size: once; V gene: TRBV18; CDR3 protein: CASSPAGDTQYF; CDR3 DNA: TGTGCCAGCTCACCGGCGGGAGATACGCAGTATTTT
J gene: TRBJ1-2; D gene: -; clone size: -; V gene: TRBV15; CDR3 protein: CATSRARGRGDGYTF; CDR3 DNA: TGTGCCACCAGCAGAGCCCGAGGCAGGGGAGACGGCTACACCTTC
J gene: TRBJ2-3; D gene: TRBD1; clone size: -; V gene: TRBV6-4; CDR3 protein: CASRETGVDSTDTQYF; CDR3 DNA: TGTGCCAGCAGGGAGACAGGGGTCGATAGCACAGATACGCAGTATTTT
J gene: TRBJ2-5; D gene: TRBD2; clone size: -; V gene: TRBV18; CDR3 protein: CASSPPASGRETQYF; CDR3 DNA: TGTGCCAGCTCACCACCGGCTAGCGGGAGAGAGACCCAGTACTTC
J gene: TRBJ1-5; D gene: -; clone size: few; V gene: TRBV5-4; CDR3 protein: CASSLRGGTNQPQHF; CDR3 DNA: TGTGCCAGCAGCTTGAGGGGGGGCACCAATCAGCCCCAGCATTTT
J gene: TRBJ1-5; D gene: -; clone size: -; V gene: TRBV2; CDR3 protein: CASSAETGQPQHF; CDR3 DNA: TGTGCCAGCAGTGCGGAGACGGGTCAGCCCCAGCATTTT
J gene: TRBJ2-5; D gene: TRBD1; clone size: once; V gene: TRBV18; CDR3 protein: CASSSAETGSSQYF; CDR3 DNA: TGTGCCAGCTCATCTGCCGAGACAGGGAGTTCCCAGTACTTC
J gene: TRBJ2-5; D gene: -; clone size: once; V gene: TRBV7-9; CDR3 protein: CASSVGGTQYF; CDR3 DNA: TGTGCCAGCAGCGTTGGAGGGACCCAGTACTTC
J gene: TRBJ2-2; D gene: -; clone size: -; V gene: TRBV15; CDR3 protein: CATSRAKQADTGELFF; CDR3 DNA: TGTGCCACCAGCAGAGCGAAGCAGGCTGACACCGGGGAGCTGTTTTTT
J gene: TRBJ2-3; D gene: -; clone size: -; V gene: TRBV5-1; CDR3 protein: CASSLHGDSSTDTQYF; CDR3 DNA: TGCGCCAGCAGCTTGCATGGCGACAGCTCCACAGATACGCAGTATTTT
J gene: TRBJ2-3; D gene: TRBD1; clone size: -; V gene: TRBV7-9; CDR3 protein: CASSPRIRDRKTNTDTQYF; CDR3 DNA: TGTGCCAGCAGCCCGCGGATCCGGGACAGGAAAACCAACACGGATACGCAGTATTTT
J gene: TRBJ2-7; D gene: TRBD2; clone size: -; V gene: TRBV5-1; CDR3 protein: CASSTSLAGAPDEQYF; CDR3 DNA: TGCGCCAGCAGCACCTCACTAGCGGGAGCCCCCGACGAGCAGTACTTC
J gene: TRBJ2-2; D gene: -; clone size: few; V gene: TRBV11-1; CDR3 protein: CASSLVRGTGELFF; CDR3 DNA: TGTGCCAGCAGCTTAGTGCGGGGCACCGGGGAGCTGTTTTTT
J gene: TRBJ2-1; D gene: -; clone size: -; V gene: TRBV30; CDR3 protein: CAWKSGNEQFF; CDR3 DNA: TGTGCCTGGAAATCGGGCAATGAGCAGTTCTTC
J gene: TRBJ1-6; D gene: -; clone size: -; V gene: TRBV7-2; CDR3 protein: CASSLGLTYNSPLHF; CDR3 DNA: TGTGCCAGCAGCTTGGGGCTGACCTATAATTCACCCCTCCACTTT
J gene: TRBJ2-1; D gene: -; clone size: -; V gene: TRBV27; CDR3 protein: CASSSVVTYNEQFF; CDR3 DNA: TGTGCCAGCAGTTCCGTTGTTACTTACAATGAGCAGTTCTTC
J gene: TRBJ1-1; D gene: TRBD1; clone size: -; V gene: TRBV28; CDR3 protein: CASSLSRDRAGTEAFF; CDR3 DNA: TGTGCCAGCAGTTTAAGTAGGGACAGAGCTGGGACTGAAGCTTTCTTT
J gene: TRBJ1-1; D gene: -; clone size: -; V gene: TRBV7-8; CDR3 protein: CASSGGSSSSEAFF; CDR3 DNA: TGTGCCAGCAGCGGGGGCAGCTCTTCCTCTGAAGCTTTCTTT
J gene: TRBJ2-7; D gene: -; clone size: -; V gene: TRBV7-2; CDR3 protein: CASREGYF; CDR3 DNA: TGTGCCAGCAGGGAGGGCTACTTC
J gene: TRBJ2-3; D gene: TRBD2; clone size: few; V gene: TRBV30; CDR3 protein: CAWSGGGVADTQYF; CDR3 DNA: TGTGCCTGGAGTGGGGGGGGAGTTGCAGATACGCAGTATTTT
J gene: TRBJ1-2; D gene: -; clone size: -; V gene: TRBV11-2; CDR3 protein: CASSLLRGAWGYTF; CDR3 DNA: TGTGCCAGCAGCTTACTAAGGGGCGCGTGGGGCTACACCTTC
J gene: TRBJ1-5; D gene: TRBD1; clone size: once; V gene: TRBV2; CDR3 protein: CASSDRDRGINQPQHF; CDR3 DNA: TGTGCCAGCAGTGACCGGGACAGGGGGATTAATCAGCCCCAGCATTTT
J gene: TRBJ2-2; D gene: -; clone size: -; V gene: TRBV27; CDR3 protein: CASSLEGPNTGELFF; CDR3 DNA: TGTGCCAGCAGTTTGGAGGGGCCGAACACCGGGGAGCTGTTTTTT
J gene: TRBJ1-5; D gene: TRBD1; clone size: -; V gene: TRBV28; CDR3 protein: CASISPGQGGNQPQHF; CDR3 DNA: TGTGCCAGCATCAGCCCGGGACAGGGAGGCAATCAGCCCCAGCATTTT
J gene: TRBJ1-3; D gene: -; clone size: -; V gene: TRBV7-9; CDR3 protein: CASSLAPGYSGNTIYF; CDR3 DNA: TGTGCCAGCAGCTTAGCGCCGGGGTACTCTGGAAACACCATATATTTT
J gene: TRBJ1-1; D gene: TRBD1; clone size: -; V gene: TRBV14; CDR3 protein: CASSRRQGWAEAFF; CDR3 DNA: TGTGCCAGCAGCCGCCGACAGGGGTGGGCTGAAGCTTTCTTT
J gene: TRBJ1-1; D gene: -; clone size: -; V gene: TRBV12-5; CDR3 protein: CASGPDRLNTEAFF; CDR3 DNA: TGTGCTAGTGGTCCCGACAGGCTGAACACTGAAGCTTTCTTT
J gene: TRBJ1-2; D gene: -; clone size: -; V gene: TRBV18; CDR3 protein: CASSPPYPRTTYGYTF; CDR3 DNA: TGTGCCAGCTCACCACCGTACCCTAGGACAACATATGGCTACACCTTC
J gene: TRBJ2-1; D gene: TRBD1; clone size: -; V gene: TRBV13; CDR3 protein: CASSKGGWGTGVGEQFF; CDR3 DNA: TGTGCCAGCAGCAAAGGGGGGTGGGGGACAGGGGTTGGTGAGCAGTTCTTC
J gene: TRBJ1-1; D gene: -; clone size: few; V gene: TRBV6-5; CDR3 protein: CASSPMGSTEAFF; CDR3 DNA: TGTGCCAGCAGCCCGATGGGGAGCACTGAAGCTTTCTTT
J gene: TRBJ2-1; D gene: -; clone size: -; V gene: TRBV10-1; CDR3 protein: CASSELSGPYNEQFF; CDR3 DNA: TGCGCCAGCAGTGAGCTTTCAGGCCCCTACAATGAGCAGTTCTTC